Listed here is a single T cell receptor (beta chain). These data come from a study of control samples from healthy donors and cancer patients. Sequenced by immunoSEQ multiplex PCR; TCRdb stores in-frame clones only, minus some. The sample lists approximately 19,000 clones, roughly 84% occurring once. CDR3 length equals 15 residues. Per germline, CDR1 SNHLY and CDR2 FYNNEI. V lost 5 bases and J lost 3; bases outside the gene matches: 9. The sequenced sample consisted of PBMCs. V and J are TRBV2 and TRBJ1-1; 7 bases line up with TRBD1. The receptor's source is a woman in her seventies with lung cancer. The CDR3 coding sequence is TGTGCCAGCAGTTGGGGTGTTGACAGGGACACTGAAGCTTTCTTT. Amino acids: CASSWGVDRDTEAFF.